Each of the 12 T cell receptor beta chains below was sequenced from the same sample in a study of blood T cell repertoires in COVID-19 (dated by TCRdb to between 2020 and 2021). Receptor libraries were prepared by the immunoSEQ multiplex PCR assay. The immuneACCESS repertoire file appears here via TCRdb, limited to in-frame rearrangements. These files lack a portion of the clones; in checked studies, under half of the deficit traces to unresolved V genes, and the cause of the others is not known. This sample comprises about 130,000 clones, roughly 83% of them detected only once. Over 15% of the sample is in the top ten clones. The material sequenced was peripheral blood. These receptors came from a woman aged 50 to 60 with acute or convalescent COVID-19.

The V and J genes are TRBV19 and TRBJ2-2, with D unresolved. Trimming cost V 7 bases and J 5 bases, with 14 bases left between them. The CDR3 has 14 residues. The germline CDR1 and CDR2 sequences are LNHDA and SQIVND (reference sequence). CDR3 amino acids: CASNPSATTGELFF. The CDR3, as DNA: TGTGCCAGTAATCCGAGCGCCACTACCGGGGAGCTGTTTTTT.

The CDR3 is CASSPILAGIGEQYF. In DNA form, the CDR3 reads TGTGCCAGCAGCCCTATACTAGCGGGGATTGGCGAGCAGTACTTC. The chain links TRBV3-1 (or the pseudogene TRBV3-2) to TRBJ2-7; 10 bases align to TRBD2. The ends lost 4 bases at V and 6 bases at J; junction bases unmatched: 9. This CDR3 comprises 15 residues. Germline loops: CDR1 LGHDT, CDR2 YNNKEL (reference sequence).

V usage is TRBV4-1 and J usage is TRBJ1-5; 8 nucleotides align to TRBD1. The CDR3 totals 13 residues. Germline values: CDR1 MGHRA, CDR2 YSYEKL. With V trimmed by 5 bases and J by 7 bases, 4 bases remained unmatched. The CDR3 sequence: CASSAQGVQPQHF. DNA for the CDR3: TGCGCCAGCAGCGCACAGGGGGTACAGCCCCAGCATTTT.

The gene calls are TRBV25-1 and TRBJ2-1; possibly TRBD2 for D (7 bases). The germline gives CDR1 MGHDK, CDR2 SYGVNS. Trimming pared 3 bases from V and 0 bases from J, leaving 15 bases between. This CDR3 has 17 amino acids. This CDR3 is CASSDPSRGASYNEQFF. CDR3 DNA: TGTGCCAGCAGTGATCCCTCCCGGGGGGCCTCCTACAATGAGCAGTTCTTC.

The V call is TRBV3-1 (or the pseudogene TRBV3-2), the J call TRBJ1-1; 7 nucleotides agree with TRBD1. This CDR3 is 13 amino acids long. V lost 4 bases, J lost 5 bases, and 4 bases stayed unmatched. Germline V lookup: CDR1 LGHDT, CDR2 YNNKEL (reference sequence). Here the CDR3 DNA reads TGTGCCAGCAGCCCGCAGGGGGGAACTGAAGCTTTCTTT. Translated: CASSPQGGTEAFF.

This clone has a handful of counts. The chain has TRBV7-8 and TRBJ1-5; 10 bases agree with TRBD1. The CDR3 spans 16 residues. V was clipped by 7 bases and J by 6 bases; unmatched bases: 12. Germline V CDR1 and CDR2: SGHVS, FQNEAQ. The CDR3: CASTLYATGGGQPQHF. The CDR3, as DNA: TGTGCCAGCACCCTCTACGCGACAGGGGGCGGTCAGCCCCAGCATTTT.

V usage is TRBV18 and J usage is TRBJ2-3, with TRBD2 matching over 15 bases. The J segment lost 1 base and the V segment lost 3 bases, leaving 5 bases of the junction unmatched. Germline lookup yields CDR1 KGHSH and CDR2 LQKENI. This CDR3 is 18 amino acids long. CDR3 bases: TGTGCCAGCTCACCCGGACTAGCGGGGGGGCCAGGCACAGATACGCAGTATTTT. It translates to CASSPGLAGGPGTDTQYF. Filled out from reference TRBV18 and TRBJ2-3, the complete variable domain reads NAGVMQNPRHLVRRRGQEARLRCSPMKGHSHVYWYRQLPEEGLKFMVYLQKENIIDESGMPKERFSAEFPKEGPSILRIQQVVRGDSAAYFCASSPGLAGGPGTDTQYFGPGTRLTVL.

CDR3 in DNA: TGCGCCAGCAGCCAAGATTGGGGGGGGCACGGAAACACCATATATTTT. Its protein product is CASSQDWGGHGNTIYF. The rearrangement links TRBV4-1 to TRBJ1-3, with a tentative D call TRBD1 (6 bases). The CDR3 has 16 amino acids. CDR1 is MGHRA, CDR2 YSYEKL, per germline. V was cut by 0 bases and J by 4 bases, with 13 bases left in between.

This chain uses TRBV6-5 with TRBJ2-7, with 8 bases matching TRBD1. The J segment lost 1 base and the V segment lost 0 bases, leaving 2 bases of the junction unmatched. This CDR3 is 15 amino acids long. CDR1 and CDR2 (germline): MNHEY, SVGAGI. DNA of the CDR3: TGTGCCAGCAGTTACTCGTGGACAGGGTCCTACGAGCAGTACTTC. Protein product: CASSYSWTGSYEQYF.

The chain uses TRBV30 and TRBJ1-2; D gene uncertain. Per the germline V gene, CDR1 is GTSNPN and CDR2 is SVGIG (reference sequence). CDR3 length: 15 amino acids. Trimming removed 2 bases from V and 2 bases from J, with 15 bases in between. The CDR3 sequence is CAWSKREEGNYGYTF. CDR3 nucleotides: TGTGCCTGGAGTAAAAGGGAGGAGGGCAACTATGGCTACACCTTC. Complete variable domain (other parts from reference TRBV30 and TRBJ1-2): SQTIHQWPATLVQPVGSPLSLECTVEGTSNPNLYWYRQAAGRGLQLLFYSVGIGQISSEVPQNLSASRPQDRQFILSSKKLLLSDSGFYLCAWSKREEGNYGYTFGSGTRLTVV.

CDR3 loop: CASSQEGHRNTEAFF. The DNA of the CDR3 is TGTGCCAGCAGCCAAGAGGGACACCGGAACACTGAAGCTTTCTTT. V usage is TRBV14 and J usage is TRBJ1-1; possible D gene TRBD1, 6 bases. The CDR3 length is 15 residues. V was shortened by 0 bases and J by 1 base, with 9 bases between the two germline ends. Germline V lookup: CDR1 SGHDN, CDR2 FVKESK.

The V call is TRBV2, the J call TRBJ1-4, with unresolved D. CDR1 is SNHLY, CDR2 FYNNEI, per germline. The CDR3 has 15 amino acids. V shed 3 bases and J shed 0 bases, with 8 bases lying between them. CDR3 nucleotide sequence: TGTGCCAGCAGTGATACGGGGTCAACTAATGAAAAACTGTTTTTT. It yields the protein CASSDTGSTNEKLFF.